This T cell receptor (beta chain) was documented in a study of cytomegalovirus exposure and HLA in healthy donors. A word on this clone: Its specificity is not known.

PCR used 60 Vbeta primers and 13 Jbeta primers. The assay was immunoSEQ multiplex PCR, and TCRdb's table has in-frame clones only and misses some. The sample yields about 190,000 clones, 84% seen once. Study results and limitations: In an earlier analysis, productive rearrangement rates for most beta V segments clustered near 87% or 30%. Certain sequence variants were highly shared and formed a cluster, and this cluster was likely a sequencing artifact.

Germline CDR1 reads SGHTA; CDR2 reads FQGNSA. This CDR3 contains 19 residues. J gave up 1 base and V 7 bases, and 19 bases lay outside the gene matches. Sequenced input: PBMCs. This receptor was taken from a boy younger than 18 in good health and CMV-seronegative. The rearrangement joins TRBV7-2 to TRBJ2-1; 7 nucleotides agree with TRBD1. Written as DNA, the CDR3 is TGTGCCAGCACCCCTTTTTCGACAGGGATCCTCGGGTCCTACAATGAGCAGTTCTTC. Its protein is CASTPFSTGILGSYNEQFF.